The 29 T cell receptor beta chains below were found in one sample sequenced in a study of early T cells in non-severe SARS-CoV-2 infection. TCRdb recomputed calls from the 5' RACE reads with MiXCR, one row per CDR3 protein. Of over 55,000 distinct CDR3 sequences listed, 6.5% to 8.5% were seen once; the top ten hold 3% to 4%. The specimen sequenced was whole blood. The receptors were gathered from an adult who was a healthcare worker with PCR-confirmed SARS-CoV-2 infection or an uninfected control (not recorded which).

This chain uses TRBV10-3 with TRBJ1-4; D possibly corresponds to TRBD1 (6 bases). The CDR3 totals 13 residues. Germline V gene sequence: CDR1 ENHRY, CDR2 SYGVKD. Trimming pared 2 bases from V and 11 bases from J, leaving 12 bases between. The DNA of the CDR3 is TGTGCCATCAGTGAGCCCCGGACAGATAAACTGTTTTTT. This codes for CAISEPRTDKLFF.

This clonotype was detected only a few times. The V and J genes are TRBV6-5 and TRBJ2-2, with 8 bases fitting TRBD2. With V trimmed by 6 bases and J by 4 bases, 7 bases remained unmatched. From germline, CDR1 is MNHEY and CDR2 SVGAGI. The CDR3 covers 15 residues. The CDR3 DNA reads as TGTGCCAGCAGGGGGACTAGGGTCGGCACCGGGGAGCTGTTTTTT. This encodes CASRGTRVGTGELFF.

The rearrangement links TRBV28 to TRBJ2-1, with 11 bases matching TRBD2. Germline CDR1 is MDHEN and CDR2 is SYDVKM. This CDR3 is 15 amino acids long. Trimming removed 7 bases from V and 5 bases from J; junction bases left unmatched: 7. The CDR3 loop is CASTLAGGGDNEQFF. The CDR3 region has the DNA TGTGCCAGCACCTTAGCGGGAGGGGGGGACAATGAGCAGTTCTTC.

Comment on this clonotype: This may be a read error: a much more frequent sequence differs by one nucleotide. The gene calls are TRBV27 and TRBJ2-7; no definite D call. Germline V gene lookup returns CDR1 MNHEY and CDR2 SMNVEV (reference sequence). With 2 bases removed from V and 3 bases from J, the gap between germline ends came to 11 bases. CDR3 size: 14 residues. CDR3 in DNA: TGTGCCAGCAGTTTACGTGAGAAGTGCTACGAGCAGTACTTC. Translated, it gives CASSLREKCYEQYF.

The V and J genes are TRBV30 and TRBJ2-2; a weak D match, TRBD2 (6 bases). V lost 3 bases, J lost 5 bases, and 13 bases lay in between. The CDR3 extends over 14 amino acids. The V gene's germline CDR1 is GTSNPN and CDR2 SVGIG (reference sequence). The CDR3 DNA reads TGTGCCTGGAGCTTAGCGGTGAGGACCGGGGAGCTGTTTTTT. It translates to CAWSLAVRTGELFF. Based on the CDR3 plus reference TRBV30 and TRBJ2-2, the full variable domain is SQTIHQWPATLVQPVGSPLSLECTVEGTSNPNLYWYRQAAGRGLQLLFYSVGIGQISSEVPQNLSASRPQDRQFILSSKKLLLSDSGFYLCAWSLAVRTGELFFGEGSRLTVL.

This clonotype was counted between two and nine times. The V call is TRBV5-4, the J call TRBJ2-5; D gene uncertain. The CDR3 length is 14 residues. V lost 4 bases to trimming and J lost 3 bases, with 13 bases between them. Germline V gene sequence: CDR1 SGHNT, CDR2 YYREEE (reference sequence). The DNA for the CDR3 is TGTGCCAGCAGCCAAACAAGTCTAGAAGAGACCCAGTACTTC. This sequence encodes CASSQTSLEETQYF. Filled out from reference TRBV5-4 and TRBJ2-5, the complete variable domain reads ETGVTQSPTHLIKTRGQQVTLRCSSQSGHNTVSWYQQALGQGPQFIFQYYREEENGRGNFPPRFSGLQFPNYSSELNVNALELDDSALYLCASSQTSLEETQYFGPGTRLLVL.

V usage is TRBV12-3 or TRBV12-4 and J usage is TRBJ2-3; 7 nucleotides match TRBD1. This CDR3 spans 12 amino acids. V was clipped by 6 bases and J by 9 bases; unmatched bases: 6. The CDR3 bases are TGTGCCAGCAGCCCCGACAGGGCCACGCAGTATTTT. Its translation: CASSPDRATQYF.

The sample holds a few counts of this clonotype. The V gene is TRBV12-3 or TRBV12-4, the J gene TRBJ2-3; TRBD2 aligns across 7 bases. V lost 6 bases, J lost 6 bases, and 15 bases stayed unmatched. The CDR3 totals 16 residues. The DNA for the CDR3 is TGTGCCAGCAGCCCCCTATCGGGGGGAGGGATGGATACGCAGTATTTT. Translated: CASSPLSGGGMDTQYF.

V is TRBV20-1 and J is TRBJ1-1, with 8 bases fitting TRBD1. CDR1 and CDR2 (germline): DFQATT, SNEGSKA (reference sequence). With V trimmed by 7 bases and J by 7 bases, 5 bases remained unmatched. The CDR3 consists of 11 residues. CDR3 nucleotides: TGCAGTGTCCAGGGGGCTGGTGAAGCTTTCTTT. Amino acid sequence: CSVQGAGEAFF.

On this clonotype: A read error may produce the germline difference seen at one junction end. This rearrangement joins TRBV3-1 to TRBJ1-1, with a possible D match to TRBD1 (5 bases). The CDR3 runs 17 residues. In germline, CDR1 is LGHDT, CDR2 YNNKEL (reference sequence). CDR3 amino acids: CAGSHHAIRASNTEAFF. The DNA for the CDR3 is TGTGCCGGCAGCCACCACGCGATCAGGGCCTCGAACACTGAAGCTTTCTTT.

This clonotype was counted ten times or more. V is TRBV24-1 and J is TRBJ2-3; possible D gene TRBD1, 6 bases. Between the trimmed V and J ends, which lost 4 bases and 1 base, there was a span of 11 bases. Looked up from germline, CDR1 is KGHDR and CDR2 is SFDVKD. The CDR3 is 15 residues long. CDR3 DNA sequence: TGTGCCACCAGTGACTCCGCAGGGGGCACAGATACGCAGTATTTT. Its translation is CATSDSAGGTDTQYF.

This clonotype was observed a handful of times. DNA for the CDR3: TGTGCCAGCAGCTCAGGAGCGGGGCCTGGGTCCTACAATGAGCAGTTCTTC. Translated, it gives CASSSGAGPGSYNEQFF. The chain combines TRBV7-8 with TRBJ2-1; TRBD2 matches 7 bases. Germline CDR1 SGHVS, CDR2 FQNEAQ. The V and J ends lost 4 bases and 1 base, in that order; junction bases with no gene match: 10. The length of the CDR3 is 17 residues.

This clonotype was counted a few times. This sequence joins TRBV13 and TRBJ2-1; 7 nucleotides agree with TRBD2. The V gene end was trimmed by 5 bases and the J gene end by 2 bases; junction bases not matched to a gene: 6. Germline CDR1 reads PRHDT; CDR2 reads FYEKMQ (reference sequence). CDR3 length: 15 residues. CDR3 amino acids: CASSPQRGAYNEQFF. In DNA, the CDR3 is TGTGCCAGCAGCCCTCAGCGGGGTGCCTACAATGAGCAGTTCTTC.

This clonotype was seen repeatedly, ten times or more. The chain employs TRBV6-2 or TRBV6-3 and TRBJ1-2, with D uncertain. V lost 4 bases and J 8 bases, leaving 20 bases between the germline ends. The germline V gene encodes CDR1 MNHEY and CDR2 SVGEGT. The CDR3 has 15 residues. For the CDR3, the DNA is TGTGCCAGCAGTTCAGCCAACCGGTTTACCTGGGGCTACACCTTC. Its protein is CASSSANRFTWGYTF.

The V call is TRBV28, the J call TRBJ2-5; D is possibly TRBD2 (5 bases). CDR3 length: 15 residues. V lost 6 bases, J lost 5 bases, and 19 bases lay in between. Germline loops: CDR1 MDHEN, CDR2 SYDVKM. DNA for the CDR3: TGTGCCAGCAGCCTTGGTGGGAGCTTGACGGAGACCCAGTACTTC. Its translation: CASSLGGSLTETQYF.

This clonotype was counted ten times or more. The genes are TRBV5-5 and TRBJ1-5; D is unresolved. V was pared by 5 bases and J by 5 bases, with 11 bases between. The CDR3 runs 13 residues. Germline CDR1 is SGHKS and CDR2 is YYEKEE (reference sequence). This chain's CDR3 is CASSFNGDQPQHF. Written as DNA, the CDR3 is TGTGCCAGCAGTTTTAATGGGGATCAGCCCCAGCATTTT.

CDR3 region: CASSNSGTSGRADTDTQYF. The CDR3, as DNA: TGTGCCAGCAGTAACTCCGGGACTAGCGGGAGGGCCGACACAGATACGCAGTATTTT. This chain links TRBV28 with TRBJ2-3; 16 nucleotides match TRBD2. V dropped 5 bases and J dropped 2; count of bases not matched to a gene: 10. Germline CDR1 and CDR2: MDHEN and SYDVKM. This CDR3 spans 19 amino acids.

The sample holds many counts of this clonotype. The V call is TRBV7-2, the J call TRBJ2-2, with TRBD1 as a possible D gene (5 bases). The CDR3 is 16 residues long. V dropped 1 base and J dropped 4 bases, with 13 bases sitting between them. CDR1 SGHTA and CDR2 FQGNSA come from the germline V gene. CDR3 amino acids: CASSLGGQGFTGELFF. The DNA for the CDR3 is TGTGCCAGCAGCTTAGGGGGCCAGGGATTCACCGGGGAGCTGTTTTTT.

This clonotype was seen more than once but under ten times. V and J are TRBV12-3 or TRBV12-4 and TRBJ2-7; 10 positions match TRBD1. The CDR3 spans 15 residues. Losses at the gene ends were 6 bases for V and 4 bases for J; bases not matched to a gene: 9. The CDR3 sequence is CASSAATGGFYEQYF. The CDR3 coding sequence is TGTGCCAGCAGCGCTGCGACAGGGGGCTTTTACGAGCAGTACTTC.

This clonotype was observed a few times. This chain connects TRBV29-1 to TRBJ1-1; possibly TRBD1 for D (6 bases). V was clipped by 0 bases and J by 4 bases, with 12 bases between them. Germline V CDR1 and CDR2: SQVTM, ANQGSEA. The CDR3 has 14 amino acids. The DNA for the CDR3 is TGCAGCGTTGAAGACGGAACAGGGACCACTGAAGCTTTCTTT. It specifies CSVEDGTGTTEAFF.

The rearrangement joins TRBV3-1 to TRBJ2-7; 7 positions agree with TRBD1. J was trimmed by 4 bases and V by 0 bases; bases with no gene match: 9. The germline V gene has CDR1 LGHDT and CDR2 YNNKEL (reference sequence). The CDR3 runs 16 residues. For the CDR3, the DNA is TGTGCCAGCAGCCAAGATGGGAGACAGGGAATTTACGAGCAGTACTTC. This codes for CASSQDGRQGIYEQYF.

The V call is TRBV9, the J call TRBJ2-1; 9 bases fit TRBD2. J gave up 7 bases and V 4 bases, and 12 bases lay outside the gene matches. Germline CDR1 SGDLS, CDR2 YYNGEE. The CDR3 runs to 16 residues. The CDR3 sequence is CASSPRVAGDLNEQFF. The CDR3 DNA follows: TGTGCCAGCAGCCCCCGGGTAGCGGGAGACCTAAATGAGCAGTTCTTC.

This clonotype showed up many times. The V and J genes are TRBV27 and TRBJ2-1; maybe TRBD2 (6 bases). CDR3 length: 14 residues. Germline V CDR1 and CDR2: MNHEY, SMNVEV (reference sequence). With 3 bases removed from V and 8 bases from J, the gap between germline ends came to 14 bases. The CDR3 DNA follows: TGTGCCAGCAGTTTTCTGGGGGGAGTTTATGAGCAGTTCTTC. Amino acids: CASSFLGGVYEQFF.

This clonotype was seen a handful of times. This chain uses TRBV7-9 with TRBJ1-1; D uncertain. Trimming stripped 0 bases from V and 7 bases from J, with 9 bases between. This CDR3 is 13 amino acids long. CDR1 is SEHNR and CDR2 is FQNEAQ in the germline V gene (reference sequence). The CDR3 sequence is CASSLARGVEAFF. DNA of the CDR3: TGTGCCAGCAGCTTAGCTCGGGGTGTTGAAGCTTTCTTT.

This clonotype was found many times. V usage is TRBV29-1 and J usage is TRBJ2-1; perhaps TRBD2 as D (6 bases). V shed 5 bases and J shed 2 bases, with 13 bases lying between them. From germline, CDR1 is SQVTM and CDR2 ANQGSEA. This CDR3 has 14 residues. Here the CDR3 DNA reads TGCAGCGTTCATAGTGGCGGGGCCTACAATGAGCAGTTCTTC. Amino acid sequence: CSVHSGGAYNEQFF.

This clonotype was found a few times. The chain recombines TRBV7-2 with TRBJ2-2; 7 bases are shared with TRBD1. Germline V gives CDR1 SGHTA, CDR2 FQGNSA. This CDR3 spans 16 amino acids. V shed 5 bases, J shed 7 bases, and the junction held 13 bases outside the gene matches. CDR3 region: CASSPAGTALGGELFF. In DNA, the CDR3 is TGTGCCAGCAGCCCTGCCGGGACAGCCCTCGGCGGGGAGCTGTTTTTT.

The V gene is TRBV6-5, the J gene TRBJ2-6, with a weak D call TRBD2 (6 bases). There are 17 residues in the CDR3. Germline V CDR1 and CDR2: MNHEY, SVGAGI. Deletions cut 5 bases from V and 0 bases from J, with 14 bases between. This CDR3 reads CASSPRDSSSGANVLTF. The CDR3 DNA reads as TGTGCCAGCAGTCCCCGGGACTCGAGCTCTGGGGCCAACGTCCTGACTTTC.

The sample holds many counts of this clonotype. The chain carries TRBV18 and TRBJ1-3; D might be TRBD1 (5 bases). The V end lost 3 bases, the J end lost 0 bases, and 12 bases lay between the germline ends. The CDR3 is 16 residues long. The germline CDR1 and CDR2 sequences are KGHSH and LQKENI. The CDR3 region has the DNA TGTGCCAGCTCACCGAGGGACCCGGCCTCTGGAAACACCATATATTTT. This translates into CASSPRDPASGNTIYF.

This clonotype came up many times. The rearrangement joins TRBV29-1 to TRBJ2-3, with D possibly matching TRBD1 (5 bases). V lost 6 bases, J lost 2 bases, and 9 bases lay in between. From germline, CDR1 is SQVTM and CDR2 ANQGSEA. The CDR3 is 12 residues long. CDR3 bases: TGCAGCGTACAGGATTCCACAGATACGCAGTATTTT. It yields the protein CSVQDSTDTQYF.